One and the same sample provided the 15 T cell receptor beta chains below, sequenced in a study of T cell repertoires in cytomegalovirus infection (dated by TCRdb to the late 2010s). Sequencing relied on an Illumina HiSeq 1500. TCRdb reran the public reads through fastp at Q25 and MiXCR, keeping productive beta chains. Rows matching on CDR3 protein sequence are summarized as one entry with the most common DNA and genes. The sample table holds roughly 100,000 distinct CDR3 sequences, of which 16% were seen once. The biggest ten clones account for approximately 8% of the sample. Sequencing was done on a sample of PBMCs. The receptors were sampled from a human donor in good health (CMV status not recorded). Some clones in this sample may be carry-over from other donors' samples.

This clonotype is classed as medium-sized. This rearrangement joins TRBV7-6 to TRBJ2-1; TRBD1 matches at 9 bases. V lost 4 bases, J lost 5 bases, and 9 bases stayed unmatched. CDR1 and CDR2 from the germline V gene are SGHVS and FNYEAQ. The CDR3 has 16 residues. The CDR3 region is CASSSQGASLDNEQFF. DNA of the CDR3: TGTGCCAGCAGCTCACAGGGGGCGTCCCTGGACAATGAGCAGTTCTTC.

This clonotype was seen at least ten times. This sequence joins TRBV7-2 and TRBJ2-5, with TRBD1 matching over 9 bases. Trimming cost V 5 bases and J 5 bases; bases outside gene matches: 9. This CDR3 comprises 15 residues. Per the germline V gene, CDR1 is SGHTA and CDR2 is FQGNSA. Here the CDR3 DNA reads TGTGCCAGCAGCGGCCGGGACAGGGTATCCGAGACCCAGTACTTC. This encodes CASSGRDRVSETQYF.

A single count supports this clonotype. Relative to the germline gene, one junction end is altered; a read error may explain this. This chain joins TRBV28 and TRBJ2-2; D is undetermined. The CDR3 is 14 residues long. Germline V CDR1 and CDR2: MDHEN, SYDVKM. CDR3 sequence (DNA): TGTACCAGCAGTTTATCGACTGTTCCCGGGGAGCTGTTTTTT. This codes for CTSSLSTVPGELFF.

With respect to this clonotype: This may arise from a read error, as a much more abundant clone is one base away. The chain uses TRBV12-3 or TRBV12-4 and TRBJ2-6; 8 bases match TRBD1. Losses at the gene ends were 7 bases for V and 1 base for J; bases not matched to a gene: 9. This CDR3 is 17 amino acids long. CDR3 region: CASTWWTGPSGANVLTF. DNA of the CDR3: TGTGCCAGCACCTGGTGGACAGGGCCTTCTGGGGCCAACGTCCTGACTTTC.

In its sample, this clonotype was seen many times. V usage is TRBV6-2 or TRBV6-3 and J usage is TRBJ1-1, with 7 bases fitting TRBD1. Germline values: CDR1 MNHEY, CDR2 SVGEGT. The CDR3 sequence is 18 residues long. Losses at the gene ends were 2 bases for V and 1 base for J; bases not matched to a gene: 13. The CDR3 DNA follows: TGTGCCAGCAGTTACACCTTCCTCAGGGGACAGACGAACACTGAAGCTTTCTTT. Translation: CASSYTFLRGQTNTEAFF.

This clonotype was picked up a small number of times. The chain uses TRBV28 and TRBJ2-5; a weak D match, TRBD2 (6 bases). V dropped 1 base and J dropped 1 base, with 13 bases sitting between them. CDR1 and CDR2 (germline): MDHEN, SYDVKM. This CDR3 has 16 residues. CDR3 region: CASSLSPGASQETQYF. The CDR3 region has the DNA TGTGCCAGCAGTTTATCGCCGGGAGCCTCCCAAGAGACCCAGTACTTC.

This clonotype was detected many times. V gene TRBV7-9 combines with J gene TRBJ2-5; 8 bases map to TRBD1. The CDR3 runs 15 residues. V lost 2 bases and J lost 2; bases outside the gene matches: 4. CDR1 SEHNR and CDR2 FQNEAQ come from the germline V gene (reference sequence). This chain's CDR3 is CASSLSGQAQETQYF. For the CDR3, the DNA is TGTGCCAGCAGCTTATCGGGACAGGCTCAAGAGACCCAGTACTTC.

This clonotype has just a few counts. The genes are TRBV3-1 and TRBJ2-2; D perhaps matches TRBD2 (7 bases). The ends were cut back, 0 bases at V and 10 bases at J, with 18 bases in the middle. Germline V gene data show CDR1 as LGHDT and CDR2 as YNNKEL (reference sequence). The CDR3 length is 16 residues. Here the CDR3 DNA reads TGTGCCAGCAGCCAAGAAGTTTGGCGCGGGGGCCCGGAGCTGTTTTTT. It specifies CASSQEVWRGGPELFF.

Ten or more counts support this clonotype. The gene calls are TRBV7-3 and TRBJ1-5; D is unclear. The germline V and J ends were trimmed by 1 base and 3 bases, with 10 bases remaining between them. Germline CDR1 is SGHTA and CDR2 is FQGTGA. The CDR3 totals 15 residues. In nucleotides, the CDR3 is TGTGCCAGCAGCTTAAACGGAGGGAACAATCAGCCCCAGCATTTT. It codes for CASSLNGGNNQPQHF.

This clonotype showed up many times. The DNA of the CDR3 is TGTGCCAGCAGTTACACGGTCGGGGACTTAGGCAATCAGCCCCAGCATTTT. Translating gives CASSYTVGDLGNQPQHF. The rearrangement joins TRBV6-2 or TRBV6-3 to TRBJ1-5, with a weak D call TRBD1 (5 bases). V was clipped by 2 bases and J by 2 bases, with 16 bases between them. CDR3 length equals 17 residues. Germline V gives CDR1 MNHEY, CDR2 SVGEGT.

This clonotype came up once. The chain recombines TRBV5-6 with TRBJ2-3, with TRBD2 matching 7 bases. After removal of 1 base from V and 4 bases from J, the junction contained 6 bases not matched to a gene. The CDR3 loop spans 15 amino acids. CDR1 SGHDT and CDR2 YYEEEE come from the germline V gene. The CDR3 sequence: CASSLSAGIADTQYF. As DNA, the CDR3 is TGTGCCAGCAGCTTGTCAGCGGGGATCGCAGATACGCAGTATTTT.

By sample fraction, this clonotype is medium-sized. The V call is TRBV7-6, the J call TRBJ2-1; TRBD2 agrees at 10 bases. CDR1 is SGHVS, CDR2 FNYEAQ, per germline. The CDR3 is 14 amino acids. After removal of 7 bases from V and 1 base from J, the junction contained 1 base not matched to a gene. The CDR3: CASTSGGSYNEQFF. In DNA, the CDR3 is TGTGCCAGCACTAGCGGGGGATCCTACAATGAGCAGTTCTTC.

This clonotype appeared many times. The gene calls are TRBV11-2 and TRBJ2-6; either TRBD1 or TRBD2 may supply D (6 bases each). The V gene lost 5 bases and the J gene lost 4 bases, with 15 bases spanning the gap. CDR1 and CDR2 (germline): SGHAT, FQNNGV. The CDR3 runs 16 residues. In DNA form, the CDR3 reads TGTGCCAGCAGCGCCGTGGGGGCGGGAGGGGCCAACGTCCTGACTTTC. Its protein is CASSAVGAGGANVLTF. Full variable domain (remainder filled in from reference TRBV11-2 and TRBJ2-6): EAGVAQSPRYKIIEKRQSVAFWCNPISGHATLYWYQQILGQGPKLLIQFQNNGVVDDSQLPKDRFSAERLKGVDSTLKIQPAKLEDSAVYLCASSAVGAGGANVLTFGAGSRLTVL.

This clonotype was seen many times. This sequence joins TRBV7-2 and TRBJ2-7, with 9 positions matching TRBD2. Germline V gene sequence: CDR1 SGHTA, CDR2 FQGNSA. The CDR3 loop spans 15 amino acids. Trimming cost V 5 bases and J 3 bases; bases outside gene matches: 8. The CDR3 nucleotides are TGTGCCAGCAGCCGCGCTACAGCGGGGGGCTACGAGCAGTACTTC. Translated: CASSRATAGGYEQYF.

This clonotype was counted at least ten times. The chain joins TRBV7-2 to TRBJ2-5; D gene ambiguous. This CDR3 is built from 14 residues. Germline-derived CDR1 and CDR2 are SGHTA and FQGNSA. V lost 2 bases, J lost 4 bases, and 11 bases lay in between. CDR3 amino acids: CASSLFWPPETQYF. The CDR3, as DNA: TGTGCCAGCAGCTTATTTTGGCCTCCAGAGACCCAGTACTTC.